The rows below give T cell receptor beta chains drawn from one sample of a study of cytomegalovirus exposure and HLA in healthy donors. Here immunoSEQ multiplex PCR was the method, and the copy in TCRdb shows in-frame clones only, minus some. The sample holds about 130,000 clones, around 74% seen once. Sequencing used PBMCs. The receptors stem from a woman in her 50s in good health and CMV-seropositive. CDR3s include the opening cysteine and the closing phenylalanine or tryptophan. The order of the fields is D gene, clone size, J gene, V gene, CDR3 protein, CDR3 DNA. The D gene is left open where the match is weak. Some rows mark clone size as missing; the rest say once, few, many or name a class of expanded clone.

D: TRBD1; size: once; J: TRBJ2-7; V: TRBV27; CDR3: CASSLREGTGFYEQYF; DNA: TGTGCCAGCAGTTTAAGGGAAGGGACAGGGTTTTACGAGCAGTACTTC
D: .; size: few; J: TRBJ2-3; V: TRBV29-1; CDR3: CSVTASTDTQYF; DNA: TGCAGCGTGACAGCTAGCACAGATACGCAGTATTTT
D: .; size: .; J: TRBJ1-6; V: TRBV7-2; CDR3: CASSLAGGGSPLHF; DNA: TGTGCCAGCAGCTTAGCGGGGGGTGGCTCACCCCTCCACTTT
D: TRBD1; size: .; J: TRBJ2-7; V: TRBV27; CDR3: CASSFLFAPGTGTYEQYF; DNA: TGTGCCAGCAGTTTCCTTTTCGCTCCCGGGACAGGGACCTACGAGCAGTACTTC
D: TRBD1; size: .; J: TRBJ1-1; V: TRBV7-3; CDR3: CASSTGPQGTEAFF; DNA: TGTGCCAGCAGCACTGGACCACAGGGGACTGAAGCTTTCTTT
D: .; size: .; J: TRBJ1-2; V: TRBV6-1; CDR3: CASSEGSGYGYTF; DNA: TGTGCCAGCAGTGAGGGCAGTGGCTATGGCTACACCTTC
D: TRBD1; size: once; J: TRBJ1-5; V: TRBV2; CDR3: CASDREVRNQPQHF; DNA: TGTGCCAGTGACAGGGAAGTTCGCAATCAGCCCCAGCATTTT
D: .; size: .; J: TRBJ2-1; V: TRBV19; CDR3: CASIDTTGILSYNEQFF; DNA: TGTGCCAGTATCGATACTACAGGGATTCTCTCCTACAATGAGCAGTTCTTC
D: .; size: once; J: TRBJ1-1; V: TRBV7-9; CDR3: CSSTNLRSMNTEAFF; DNA: TGTTCCAGCACCAATCTTCGGTCGATGAACACTGAAGCTTTCTTT
D: .; size: .; J: TRBJ2-7; V: TRBV5-1; CDR3: CASSRGDGSYEQYF; DNA: TGCGCCAGCAGTAGAGGCGATGGCTCCTACGAGCAGTACTTC
D: .; size: once; J: TRBJ1-6; V: TRBV19; CDR3: CASSIGGSSLPLHF; DNA: TGTGCCAGTAGTATAGGAGGGTCAAGCTTACCCCTCCACTTT
D: .; size: .; J: TRBJ2-5; V: TRBV29-1; CDR3: CSIRGETQYF; DNA: TGCAGTATCAGGGGAGAGACCCAGTACTTC
D: .; size: .; J: TRBJ2-7; V: TRBV5-6; CDR3: CASSFLRATGHEQYF; DNA: TGTGCCAGCAGCTTCCTCCGGGCAACGGGACACGAGCAGTACTTC
D: TRBD1; size: .; J: TRBJ1-4; V: TRBV2; CDR3: CASRIQGAGDEKLFF; DNA: TGTGCCAGCAGGATACAGGGGGCGGGTGATGAAAAACTGTTTTTT
D: TRBD1; size: .; J: TRBJ2-7; V: TRBV28; CDR3: CASSRNGQGNYEQYF; DNA: TGTGCCAGCAGTCGGAACGGACAGGGGAACTACGAGCAGTACTTC
D: .; size: .; J: TRBJ2-7; V: TRBV28; CDR3: CASRTNEATGYEQYF; DNA: TGTGCCAGCAGAACGAATGAGGCGACCGGGTACGAGCAGTACTTC
D: .; size: .; J: TRBJ1-2; V: TRBV5-4; CDR3: CASSLGGTQGLYGYTF; DNA: TGTGCCAGCAGCTTGGGGGGGACCCAGGGACTCTATGGCTACACCTTC
D: .; size: .; J: TRBJ2-5; V: TRBV7-9; CDR3: CASSFDYRTQYF; DNA: TGTGCCAGCAGCTTCGACTACCGGACCCAGTACTTC
D: TRBD1; size: once; J: TRBJ1-4; V: TRBV30; CDR3: CAWRLPGQVEKLFF; DNA: TGTGCCTGGAGATTGCCGGGACAGGTAGAAAAACTGTTTTTT
D: TRBD1; size: few; J: TRBJ2-5; V: TRBV5-8; CDR3: CASSPWTGETQYF; DNA: TGTGCCAGCAGCCCTTGGACAGGAGAGACCCAGTACTTC
D: .; size: .; J: TRBJ2-1; V: TRBV29-1; CDR3: CSVPRGTQEYNEQFF; DNA: TGCAGCGTTCCACGGGGGACCCAGGAATACAATGAGCAGTTCTTC
D: .; size: .; J: TRBJ1-2; V: TRBV4-1; CDR3: CASSQAGSYYGYTF; DNA: TGCGCCAGCAGCCAAGCAGGTAGTTACTATGGCTACACCTTC
D: TRBD2; size: .; J: TRBJ2-1; V: TRBV27; CDR3: CASNPAGAVYYNEQFF; DNA: TGTGCCAGCAACCCAGCGGGGGCCGTATACTACAATGAGCAGTTCTTC
D: .; size: .; J: TRBJ1-2; V: TRBV5-6; CDR3: CASSLRGHLAGYTF; DNA: TGTGCCAGCAGCTTGCGAGGACACCTCGCGGGCTACACCTTC
D: TRBD1; size: .; J: TRBJ1-2; V: TRBV29-1; CDR3: CSVAGQGTSSGYTF; DNA: TGCAGCGTGGCGGGACAGGGAACCTCAAGTGGCTACACCTTC
D: .; size: few; J: TRBJ2-5; V: TRBV4-2; CDR3: CASSSRGRETQYF; DNA: TGTGCCAGTTCTTCCCGGGGTCGCGAGACCCAGTACTTC
D: .; size: .; J: TRBJ1-5; V: TRBV5-8; CDR3: CASSLYRVDQPQHF; DNA: TGTGCCAGCAGCTTGTACAGGGTTGATCAGCCCCAGCATTTT
D: .; size: once; J: TRBJ2-6; V: TRBV7-2; CDR3: CASSLSYRSSGANVLTF; DNA: TGTGCCAGCAGCTTAAGTTACCGCAGCTCTGGGGCCAACGTCCTGACTTTC
D: .; size: .; J: TRBJ1-5; V: TRBV19; CDR3: CASSIEGVLGNQPQHF; DNA: TGTGCCAGTAGTATCGAGGGGGTTTTAGGCAATCAGCCCCAGCATTTT
D: .; size: .; J: TRBJ2-1; V: TRBV6-5; CDR3: CASSYSAPTVYNEQFF; DNA: TGTGCCAGCAGTTACTCCGCCCCAACGGTTTACAATGAGCAGTTCTTC
D: .; size: .; J: TRBJ2-3; V: TRBV2; CDR3: CADQRNPMSTDTQYF; DNA: TGTGCCGACCAGCGGAATCCAATGAGCACAGATACGCAGTATTTT
D: .; size: .; J: TRBJ1-2; V: TRBV10-3; CDR3: CAITEGGVYGYTF; DNA: TGTGCCATCACTGAGGGAGGGGTCTATGGCTACACCTTC
D: .; size: .; J: TRBJ1-1; V: TRBV7-3; CDR3: CASSSSQGGSGAFF; DNA: TGTGCCAGCAGCTCTTCGCAGGGCGGCTCTGGAGCTTTCTTT
D: .; size: .; J: TRBJ1-6; V: TRBV4-1; CDR3: CASSQETGRDNSPLHF; DNA: TGCGCCAGCAGCCAAGAGACGGGTCGCGATAATTCACCCCTCCACTTT
D: .; size: .; J: TRBJ2-7; V: TRBV7-2; CDR3: CASSLVSGPSSYEQYF; DNA: TGTGCCAGCAGCTTAGTCTCAGGGCCCTCCTCCTACGAGCAGTACTTC
D: TRBD1; size: .; J: TRBJ2-1; V: TRBV7-2; CDR3: CASSMGQSYNEQFF; DNA: TGTGCCAGCAGCATGGGACAGTCCTACAATGAGCAGTTCTTC
D: .; size: .; J: TRBJ2-1; V: TRBV20-1; CDR3: CSAQAFGEQFF; DNA: TGCAGTGCTCAAGCCTTCGGGGAGCAGTTCTTC
D: .; size: .; J: TRBJ1-4; V: TRBV10-3; CDR3: CAISESAGKVEKLFF; DNA: TGTGCCATCAGTGAGTCGGCAGGGAAAGTTGAAAAACTGTTTTTT
D: TRBD2; size: .; J: TRBJ2-7; V: TRBV27; CDR3: CASSPGGANSYEQYF; DNA: TGTGCCAGCAGTCCGGGGGGAGCCAACTCCTACGAGCAGTACTTC
D: .; size: .; J: TRBJ1-4; V: TRBV30; CDR3: CAWSPLQRKLFF; DNA: TGTGCCTGGAGTCCCCTCCAGAGGAAACTGTTTTTT
D: TRBD1; size: .; J: TRBJ1-2; V: TRBV28; CDR3: CASRGDRAYGYTF; DNA: TGTGCCAGCCGGGGGGACAGGGCCTATGGCTACACCTTC